Listed here is a single T cell receptor beta chain. Germline lookup yields CDR1 LNHDA and CDR2 SQIVND (reference sequence). CDR3 length equals 14 residues. Trimming left V 5 bases short and J 6 bases short, with 16 bases between. This entry belongs to a study of blood T cell repertoires in COVID-19. Background on the study: Collection of acute and convalescent COVID-19 samples took place in the United States, Italy and Spain. T cells, B-cell-depleted T cells, or PBMCs provided the cDNA or gDNA that served as material.

Authors' processing steps: It was from reference gene primer amplification that nucleated cell counts were estimated. The table came from immunoSEQ multiplex PCR; TCRdb's copy has only in-frame clones and leaves some out. V, J and clone size are taken as reported in that table, and D and trimming were inferred from the DNA itself. Of some 250,000 clones listed, over 65% are singletons. V is TRBV19 and J is TRBJ2-5, with D perhaps matching TRBD1 (5 bases). The sequence was obtained from a woman aged 80 or over with acute or convalescent COVID-19. The material sequenced was peripheral blood. CDR3 DNA: TGTGCCAGTAGTCTGACAGTGACTGAAAAGACCCAGTACTTC. Its translation: CASSLTVTEKTQYF.